The 16 T cell receptor beta chains listed next were all sequenced from one sample in a study of blood T cell repertoires in COVID-19. Assay used: immunoSEQ multiplex PCR; TCRdb lists only in-frame clones, some missing. The sample records 16,000 or so clones, around nine tenths being singletons. Sequencing was carried out using peripheral blood. These receptors all stem from a human donor in a cohort sampled during active COVID-19.

V usage is TRBV9 and J usage is TRBJ1-1; the D gene is possibly TRBD1 (5 bases). There are 15 residues in the CDR3. Germline-derived CDR1 and CDR2 are SGDLS and YYNGEE. Trimming removed 3 bases from V and 4 bases from J, with 16 bases in between. The CDR3 nucleotides read TGTGCCAGCAGCGCACACCCGGGGGGGACCACTGAAGCTTTCTTT. The encoded protein is CASSAHPGGTTEAFF. Together with reference TRBV9 and TRBJ1-1, the CDR3 gives the full variable domain: DSGVTQTPKHLITATGQRVTLRCSPRSGDLSVYWYQQSLDQGLQFLIQYYNGEERAKGNILERFSAQQFPDLHSELNLSSLELGDSALYFCASSAHPGGTTEAFFGQGTRLTVV.

V usage is TRBV19 and J usage is TRBJ2-7; a weak D match, TRBD1 (6 bases). The V and J ends lost 5 bases and 4 bases respectively, with 15 bases between them. CDR1 is LNHDA, CDR2 SQIVND, per germline (reference sequence). This CDR3 contains 14 residues. The CDR3 DNA sequence: TGTGCCAGTAGTCGAGAGGCAGGGGCTTACGAGCAGTACTTC. This sequence encodes CASSREAGAYEQYF.

In its sample, this clone was seen once. J is TRBJ2-7 and V is TRBV4-2; 7 bases are a match to TRBD1. From germline, CDR1 is LGHNA and CDR2 YNFKEQ. This CDR3 has 16 residues. V lost 1 base, J lost 7 bases, and 13 bases stayed unmatched. CDR3 amino acids: CASSQVLTGAVREQYF. CDR3 nucleotide sequence: TGTGCCAGCAGCCAAGTGCTCACAGGGGCTGTAAGAGAGCAGTACTTC.

The chain links TRBV18 to TRBJ2-5; D is possibly TRBD1 (5 bases). This CDR3 region has 15 residues. Trimming took 2 bases from V and 2 from J, leaving 12 bases between them. In germline, CDR1 is KGHSH, CDR2 LQKENI. In DNA form, the CDR3 reads TGTGCCAGCTCACCATTACCGACAGCACAAGAGACCCAGTACTTC. Translated, it gives CASSPLPTAQETQYF. The full variable domain, its missing parts supplied by reference TRBV18 and TRBJ2-5, is NAGVMQNPRHLVRRRGQEARLRCSPMKGHSHVYWYRQLPEEGLKFMVYLQKENIIDESGMPKERFSAEFPKEGPSILRIQQVVRGDSAAYFCASSPLPTAQETQYFGPGTRLLVL.

The V and J genes are TRBV7-2 and TRBJ2-7, with TRBD2 matching over 9 bases. Looked up from germline, CDR1 is SGHTA and CDR2 is FQGNSA. The CDR3 length is 18 residues. V shed 2 bases and J 0 bases; nucleotides not matched to a gene: 11. CDR3 coding DNA: TGTGCCAGCAGCTTACGGGTTGGGGTAGCGGGGGACTCCTACGAGCAGTACTTC. It specifies CASSLRVGVAGDSYEQYF.

The J gene is TRBJ2-7, the V gene TRBV12-5; 8 bases match TRBD1. Trimming removed 0 bases from V and 2 bases from J; junction bases left unmatched: 9. The CDR3 is 17 residues long. Germline assignment: CDR1 LGHNT and CDR2 FRNRAP. Here the CDR3 DNA reads TGTGCTAGTGGTTTGGTGATCGGGACAGGAGTGGCCTACGAGCAGTACTTC. This encodes CASGLVIGTGVAYEQYF.

This clone was counted between two and nine times. The chain joins TRBV6-2 or TRBV6-3 to TRBJ1-1, with 8 bases lining up with TRBD1. The CDR3 sequence is 14 residues long. In germline, CDR1 is MNHEY, CDR2 SVGEGT. J was trimmed by 5 bases and V by 2 bases; bases with no gene match: 4. CDR3 sequence reads: CASSYQGAITEAFF. The CDR3 DNA reads TGTGCCAGCAGTTACCAGGGGGCGATAACTGAAGCTTTCTTT.

The chain recombines TRBV19 with TRBJ2-3; D is unresolved. Trimming took off 5 bases at V and 2 bases at J, with 14 bases between the two ends. Per the germline V gene, CDR1 is LNHDA and CDR2 is SQIVND (reference sequence). The CDR3 is 15 amino acids. The CDR3 loop is CASSVRNEATDTQYF. DNA of the CDR3: TGTGCCAGTAGTGTTAGAAATGAGGCCACAGATACGCAGTATTTT.

CDR3 coding DNA: TGCGCCAGCAGCTTGGATGGCGGGGGCTCCTACGAGCAGTACTTC. This gives the protein CASSLDGGGSYEQYF. This chain links TRBV5-1 with TRBJ2-7; TRBD2 agrees at 7 bases. This CDR3 is 15 amino acids long. Germline loops: CDR1 SGHRS, CDR2 YFSETQ. The V gene end was trimmed by 0 bases and the J gene end by 0 bases; junction bases not matched to a gene: 3.

The chain joins TRBV19 to TRBJ2-3; D perhaps matches TRBD2 (6 bases). The V end lost 4 bases, the J end lost 0 bases, and 14 bases lay between the germline ends. Per the germline V gene, CDR1 is LNHDA and CDR2 is SQIVND (reference sequence). This CDR3 spans 16 amino acids. CDR3 coding DNA: TGTGCCAGTAGTAGGTACGGGACTTCTAGCACAGATACGCAGTATTTT. Protein sequence: CASSRYGTSSTDTQYF. The full variable domain, completed using reference TRBV19 and TRBJ2-3, is DGGITQSPKYLFRKEGQNVTLSCEQNLNHDAMYWYRQDPGQGLRLIYYSQIVNDFQKGDIAEGYSVSREKKESFPLTVTSAQKNPTAFYLCASSRYGTSSTDTQYFGPGTRLTVL.

This clone appeared a single time. The chain is built from TRBV6-5 and TRBJ1-4; D is undetermined. Germline V gene data show CDR1 as MNHEY and CDR2 as SVGAGI. Trimming removed 6 bases from V and 8 bases from J, with 16 bases in between. This CDR3 comprises 14 residues. The CDR3 here is CASSVEPWSEKLFF. As DNA, the CDR3 is TGTGCCAGCAGCGTAGAACCCTGGAGCGAAAAACTGTTTTTT.

This sequence joins TRBV19 and TRBJ2-6, with D tentatively TRBD2 (5 bases). Germline V gene data show CDR1 as LNHDA and CDR2 as SQIVND (reference sequence). The CDR3 extends over 17 amino acids. V lost 3 bases and J 3 bases, leaving 15 bases between the germline ends. CDR3 in amino acids: CASSMADWFGGANVLTF. CDR3 DNA: TGTGCCAGTAGTATGGCGGACTGGTTCGGTGGGGCCAACGTCCTGACTTTC.

The rearrangement links TRBV24-1 to TRBJ2-1; D is undetermined. The CDR3 spans 11 residues. Looked up from germline, CDR1 is KGHDR and CDR2 is SFDVKD. V shed 3 bases and J shed 15 bases, with 11 bases lying between them. The CDR3 loop reads CATSDGPWLFF. The DNA for the CDR3 is TGTGCCACCAGTGATGGGCCCTGGCTGTTCTTC.

This chain's CDR3 is CASSRTGTYQETQYF. CDR3 sequence (DNA): TGTGCCAGCTCACGGACAGGGACCTACCAAGAGACCCAGTACTTC. The chain is built from TRBV18 and TRBJ2-5, with 8 bases aligning to TRBD1. The J segment lost 0 bases and the V segment lost 4 bases, leaving 4 bases of the junction unmatched. The germline V gene has CDR1 KGHSH and CDR2 LQKENI. The CDR3 is made up of 15 amino acids.

V usage is TRBV18 and J usage is TRBJ1-1, with 8 bases lining up with TRBD1. V shed 4 bases and J 4 bases; nucleotides not matched to a gene: 11. Germline CDR1 KGHSH, CDR2 LQKENI. There are 16 residues in the CDR3. The CDR3 reads CASSRSETGVTTEAFF. The CDR3 nucleotides are TGTGCCAGCTCACGTTCCGAGACAGGGGTGACCACTGAAGCTTTCTTT.

This clone has a single count. J is TRBJ1-1 and V is TRBV4-1; D may be TRBD1 (6 bases). V dropped 1 base and J dropped 5 bases, with 17 bases sitting between them. Germline loops: CDR1 MGHRA, CDR2 YSYEKL. The CDR3 sequence is 16 residues long. CDR3 in DNA: TGCGCCAGCAGCCAAGGCCCAATTGGGGGCTTAACTGAAGCTTTCTTT. Residues: CASSQGPIGGLTEAFF.